These 26 T cell receptor beta chains share one sample of origin, sequenced in a study of cytomegalovirus exposure and HLA in healthy donors. Primers: 60 Vbeta forward and 13 Jbeta reverse. The method was immunoSEQ multiplex PCR; TCRdb's version includes in-frame clones alone and lacks a portion of them. The profile shows around 180,000 clones, 77% of them singletons. Material: PBMCs. Receptors originate from a woman between 25 and 40 years old in good health and CMV-seropositive.

This sequence joins TRBV25-1 and TRBJ2-2; TRBD1 is a possible D gene (5 bases). The V end was cut by 5 bases, the J end by 5 bases, with 15 bases between. Per germline, CDR1 MGHDK and CDR2 SYGVNS. CDR3 length: 15 amino acids. In DNA form, the CDR3 reads TGTGCCAGCAGTCGCCTACCAGGGCGGACCGGGGAGCTGTTTTTT. Residues: CASSRLPGRTGELFF.

The J gene is TRBJ1-5, the V gene TRBV30; TRBD1 matches at 11 bases. V lost 5 bases, J lost 7 bases, and 4 bases stayed unmatched. The CDR3 totals 13 residues. Germline V gene lookup returns CDR1 GTSNPN and CDR2 SVGIG (reference sequence). CDR3 protein: CAWGDRGNQPQHF. DNA of the CDR3: TGTGCCTGGGGGGACAGGGGGAACCAGCCCCAGCATTTT.

The V call is TRBV2, the J call TRBJ2-5, with 7 nucleotides matching TRBD2. This CDR3 spans 14 amino acids. The germline gives CDR1 SNHLY, CDR2 FYNNEI. Trimming removed 4 bases from V and 4 bases from J; junction bases left unmatched: 6. CDR3 region: CASSGTSAGETQYF. DNA for the CDR3: TGTGCCAGCAGTGGAACTAGCGCCGGAGAGACCCAGTACTTC.

The chain joins TRBV10-3 to TRBJ2-2; perhaps TRBD2 as D (6 bases). The V gene lost 3 bases and the J gene lost 0 bases, with 8 bases spanning the gap. This CDR3 is 15 amino acids long. CDR1 ENHRY and CDR2 SYGVKD come from the germline V gene. The CDR3 spells CAISDKRANTGELFF. Here the CDR3 DNA reads TGTGCCATCAGTGACAAGCGGGCGAACACCGGGGAGCTGTTTTTT.

The V gene is TRBV6-5, the J gene TRBJ2-7; TRBD2 is a possible D gene (5 bases). The CDR3 is 15 residues long. Trimming left V 4 bases short and J 0 bases short, with 13 bases between. Germline CDR1 is MNHEY and CDR2 is SVGAGI. As DNA, the CDR3 is TGTGCCAGCAGTTTATACTCCCGGGGCTCCTACGAGCAGTACTTC. Translated: CASSLYSRGSYEQYF.

This clone was picked up a small number of times. This rearrangement joins TRBV7-2 to TRBJ1-2; D not resolved. V was clipped by 6 bases and J by 8 bases, with 22 bases between them. The CDR3 covers 15 residues. CDR1 and CDR2 from the germline V gene are SGHTA and FQGNSA. This chain's CDR3 is CASSSNPSVTRGYTF. The CDR3 DNA is TGTGCCAGCAGTTCCAATCCGAGTGTAACCCGAGGCTACACCTTC.

The CDR3 sequence is CASVGEAGDTQYF. As DNA, the CDR3 is TGCGCCAGCGTGGGGGAGGCAGGGGATACGCAGTATTTT. This chain joins TRBV5-1 and TRBJ2-3, with D perhaps TRBD2 (6 bases). This CDR3 is built from 13 residues. Trimming removed 7 bases from V and 6 bases from J, with 15 bases in between. The germline CDR1 and CDR2 sequences are SGHRS and YFSETQ.

CDR3 bases: TGTGCCAGCAGCTTAGGGACAGGCCCAACCGATACGCAGTATTTT. Translated, it gives CASSLGTGPTDTQYF. The chain uses TRBV7-9 and TRBJ2-3, with 7 positions matching TRBD1. Looked up from germline, CDR1 is SEHNR and CDR2 is FQNEAQ (reference sequence). J lost 6 bases, V lost 1 base, and 7 bases had no gene match. The CDR3 is 15 amino acids. The full variable domain, its missing parts supplied by reference TRBV7-9 and TRBJ2-3, is DTGVSQNPRHKITKRGQNVTFRCDPISEHNRLYWYRQTLGQGPEFLTYFQNEAQLEKSRLLSDRFSAERPKGSFSTLEIQRTEQGDSAMYLCASSLGTGPTDTQYFGPGTRLTVL.

The V and J genes are TRBV28 and TRBJ2-5, with 9 bases identical to TRBD1. Matching the DNA end better, TRBJ2-7 makes the J call doubtful. Germline V lookup: CDR1 MDHEN, CDR2 SYDVKM. This CDR3 is built from 14 residues. The CDR3 coding sequence is TGTGCCAGCCCGAAGACAGGGGGTTCCTACGAGCAGTACTTC. Its protein product is CASPKTGGSYEQYF.

V and J are TRBV11-2 and TRBJ1-5, with 9 nucleotides matching TRBD1. Germline values: CDR1 SGHAT, CDR2 FQNNGV. V was pared by 3 bases and J by 3 bases, with 3 bases of the junction left unmatched. CDR3 size: 15 residues. The CDR3 sequence: CASSFGTGNNQPQHF. Written as DNA, the CDR3 is TGTGCCAGCAGCTTTGGGACAGGGAACAATCAGCCCCAGCATTTT.

The chain carries TRBV2 and TRBJ2-2, with TRBD1 identical over 8 bases. CDR3 length equals 14 residues. Germline V lookup: CDR1 SNHLY, CDR2 FYNNEI. V was pared by 5 bases and J by 7 bases, with 6 bases of the junction left unmatched. The CDR3 sequence: CASSRDRSDGELFF. The CDR3 DNA reads as TGTGCCAGCAGTAGGGACAGGTCGGACGGGGAGCTGTTTTTT.

V usage is TRBV15 and J usage is TRBJ2-2; 7 nucleotides line up with TRBD1. Germline trimming cut 8 bases from V and 3 bases from J; bases unmatched to any gene: 9. The CDR3 contains 15 residues. Germline values: CDR1 LNHNV, CDR2 YYDKDF (reference sequence). DNA for the CDR3: TGTGCCACCCGGAAAGACAGGGAAGACACCGGGGAGCTGTTTTTT. It encodes CATRKDREDTGELFF.

V gene TRBV5-1 combines with J gene TRBJ2-5; the match to TRBD2 covers 12 bases. The germline gives CDR1 SGHRS, CDR2 YFSETQ. After removal of 4 bases from V and 4 bases from J, the junction contained 2 bases not matched to a gene. The CDR3 has 14 amino acids. In DNA, the CDR3 is TGCGCCAGCAGCGAGACTAGCGGGAGAGAGACCCAGTACTTC. Amino acid sequence: CASSETSGRETQYF.

V gene TRBV5-4 combines with J gene TRBJ2-3, with TRBD1 identical over 7 bases. J gave up 9 bases and V 4 bases, and 11 bases lay outside the gene matches. Looked up from germline, CDR1 is SGHNT and CDR2 is YYREEE (reference sequence). CDR3 length: 14 residues. CDR3 region: CASSMDRTEGTQYF. CDR3 in DNA: TGTGCCAGCAGCATGGACAGGACCGAAGGGACGCAGTATTTT.

The chain couples TRBV19 to TRBJ1-3, with D hard to call. In germline, CDR1 is LNHDA, CDR2 SQIVND (reference sequence). Between the trimmed V and J ends, which lost 3 bases and 2 bases, there was a span of 11 bases. The CDR3 is 15 amino acids. The CDR3 region has the DNA TGTGCCAGTAGTATGCATCCCACTGCTGGAAACACCATATATTTT. It encodes CASSMHPTAGNTIYF.

The chain joins TRBV13 to TRBJ2-7; 7 positions agree with TRBD2. CDR1 and CDR2 from the germline V gene are PRHDT and FYEKMQ (reference sequence). This CDR3 has 14 residues. The V segment lost 2 bases and the J segment 7 bases; nucleotides outside the gene matches: 8. The CDR3 loop is CASSLQIYGGEQYF. CDR3 nucleotides: TGTGCCAGCAGCTTACAGATTTACGGGGGGGAGCAGTACTTC.

The J gene is TRBJ2-1, the V gene TRBV18, with D possibly being TRBD2 (6 bases). V was clipped by 1 base and J by 5 bases, with 12 bases between them. CDR1 and CDR2 (germline): KGHSH, LQKENI. The CDR3 length is 15 residues. The chain's CDR3 is CASSPQDYRNNEQFF. CDR3 nucleotides: TGTGCCAGCTCACCACAGGACTATCGAAACAATGAGCAGTTCTTC.

The chain employs TRBV5-8 and TRBJ2-1; 11 bases map to TRBD2. This CDR3 contains 15 residues. Germline CDR1 and CDR2: SGHTS and YDEGEE. V lost 4 bases to trimming and J lost 4 bases; unmatched junction nucleotides: 4. The CDR3 spells CASSPLAGEYNEQFF. CDR3 nucleotide sequence: TGTGCCAGCAGCCCACTAGCGGGGGAGTACAATGAGCAGTTCTTC.

CDR3 sequence reads: CASSLSKGTGELFF. The CDR3 DNA follows: TGTGCCAGCAGTTTATCCAAGGGGACCGGGGAGCTGTTTTTT. V gene TRBV28 combines with J gene TRBJ2-2, with D perhaps matching TRBD1 (5 bases). Germline lookup yields CDR1 MDHEN and CDR2 SYDVKM. This CDR3 contains 14 residues. Trimming took off 1 base at V and 5 bases at J, with 8 bases between the two ends.

The rearrangement joins TRBV27 to TRBJ1-5; tentative D call: TRBD1 (6 bases). Germline V gene sequence: CDR1 MNHEY, CDR2 SMNVEV (reference sequence). This CDR3 is 16 amino acids long. Trimming stripped 1 base from V and 2 bases from J, with 12 bases between. CDR3 coding DNA: TGTGCCAGCAGTTTATTGGCAGGGGTCGGCAATCAGCCCCAGCATTTT. It encodes CASSLLAGVGNQPQHF.

This clone was picked up a small number of times. The chain combines TRBV5-4 with TRBJ2-5; D is undetermined. V was pared by 0 bases and J by 2 bases, with 8 bases between. Per germline, CDR1 SGHNT and CDR2 YYREEE (reference sequence). This CDR3 region has 14 residues. The CDR3 reads CASSLGLHQETQYF. CDR3 DNA: TGTGCCAGCAGCTTGGGACTTCATCAAGAGACCCAGTACTTC.

This rearrangement joins TRBV30 to TRBJ2-5; 15 nucleotides agree with TRBD2. J was trimmed by 4 bases and V by 2 bases; bases with no gene match: 2. Germline CDR1 reads GTSNPN; CDR2 reads SVGIG (reference sequence). There are 15 residues in the CDR3. For the CDR3, the DNA is TGTGCCTGGAGTTTGGGACTAGCGGGAGGAGAGACCCAGTACTTC. It specifies CAWSLGLAGGETQYF.

The chain combines TRBV7-2 with TRBJ2-1; TRBD2 matches 9 bases. Germline CDR1 is SGHTA and CDR2 is FQGNSA. CDR3 length equals 14 residues. Trimming at V came to 5 bases and at J to 8 bases, leaving 7 bases not matched to a gene. This CDR3 is CASSTGLAVDEQFF. The CDR3 DNA reads TGTGCCAGCAGCACGGGACTAGCTGTCGATGAGCAGTTCTTC.

The chain recombines TRBV27 with TRBJ1-2; 7 bases align to TRBD1. J lost 7 bases, V lost 4 bases, and 3 bases had no gene match. Per germline, CDR1 MNHEY and CDR2 SMNVEV (reference sequence). CDR3 length: 12 amino acids. The CDR3 DNA follows: TGTGCCAGCAGTTCACGGACAGGTGGCTACACCTTC. It specifies CASSSRTGGYTF.

In its sample, this clone was seen a few times. The chain is built from TRBV7-9 and TRBJ1-2; perhaps TRBD1 as D (5 bases). V lost 3 bases, J lost 3 bases, and 11 bases lay in between. This CDR3 comprises 14 residues. In germline, CDR1 is SEHNR, CDR2 FQNEAQ (reference sequence). CDR3 region: CASSLEGSDYGYTF. CDR3 nucleotide sequence: TGTGCCAGCAGCTTGGAGGGGAGCGACTATGGCTACACCTTC.

This chain connects TRBV28 to TRBJ1-5; 9 bases are shared with TRBD1. This CDR3 has 19 residues. Losses at the gene ends were 5 bases for V and 0 bases for J; bases not matched to a gene: 14. CDR1 and CDR2 (germline): MDHEN, SYDVKM. The CDR3 region has the DNA TGTGCCAGCAGTGCCCCCGGGACAGGGCTCGCTTATAGCAATCAGCCCCAGCATTTT. Protein sequence: CASSAPGTGLAYSNQPQHF.